This T cell receptor (beta chain) was captured by sequencing in a study of blood T cell repertoires in COVID-19. Turning to the study itself: Acute and convalescent COVID-19 specimens originated in the United States, Italy and Spain. Nucleic acid was either cDNA or gDNA, and it came from T cells, B-cell-depleted T cells, or PBMCs.

Original handling: Amplifying reference gene primers gave estimates of nucleated cell counts. TCRdb's table, derived via immunoSEQ multiplex PCR, lists solely in-frame clones and lacks some. That table furnishes V, J and clone size, whereas the DNA furnished D and trimming. The top ten hold around 17% of the sample, which has approximately 30,000 clones, approximately 90% seen once. CDR1 is SGHTA, CDR2 FQGNSA, per germline. The CDR3 is 15 residues long. V shed 0 bases, J shed 7 bases, and the junction held 5 bases outside the gene matches. The origin of this receptor is a human donor in a cohort sampled during active COVID-19. Sequenced: peripheral blood. This rearrangement joins TRBV7-2 to TRBJ2-1, with 8 bases aligning to TRBD1. CDR3 region: CASSLAGTGSNEQFF. CDR3 nucleotides: TGTGCCAGCAGCTTAGCCGGGACAGGCAGTAATGAGCAGTTCTTC.